This T cell receptor (beta chain) was identified in a study of CD8 T cells in Susac syndrome. V shed 4 bases and J shed 7 bases, with 13 bases lying between them. The CDR3 is 12 amino acids. The germline V gene has CDR1 GTSNPN and CDR2 SVGIG (reference sequence). This clonotype was seen a single time. RNA in amounts of about 0.5 to 1 ug was reverse transcribed with random hexamers. Multiplex immunoSEQ PCR targeted 54 Vbeta and 13 Jbeta TCR beta segments. One entry per CDR3 protein, called by TCRdb with MiXCR from the immunoSEQ multiplex PCR reads. The sample includes 150,000 to 190,000 distinct CDR3 sequences, 95% to 96% of them seen just once.

What was sequenced was CD8+ T cells from PBMCs. This chain uses TRBV30 with TRBJ1-1; TRBD1 might be the D (5 bases). This TCR came from a human donor with multiple sclerosis. CDR3 bases: TGTGCCTGGACCGGGACCAACCGTGAAGCTTTCTTT. This translates into CAWTGTNREAFF.